The 16 T cell receptor beta chains listed next were all sequenced from one sample in a study of OX40 agonist ivuxolimab in advanced cancers. Profiling relied on immunoSEQ multiplex PCR, and the TCRdb table lists in-frame clones only, not all of them. The sample carries about 27,000 clones, over 85% recorded once. Sequenced material: CD4+ or CD8+ T cells sorted from blood, taken in a trial of the OX40 agonist ivuxolimab. The receptors here all came from an adult with an advanced solid tumor such as melanoma, head and neck, liver or kidney cancer.

The J gene is TRBJ1-5, the V gene TRBV7-9; D is uncertain. V was cut by 5 bases and J by 3 bases, with 14 bases left in between. Per germline, CDR1 SEHNR and CDR2 FQNEAQ (reference sequence). The CDR3 is 15 amino acids. DNA for the CDR3: TGTGCCAGCAGCACGATGGACGGCGACAATCAGCCCCAGCATTTT. This sequence encodes CASSTMDGDNQPQHF.

The DNA for the CDR3 is TGTGCCAGCAGCCAAGATTTGAGCACTGAAGCTTTCTTT. Protein product: CASSQDLSTEAFF. The chain uses TRBV4-2 and TRBJ1-1, with D hard to call. Per germline, CDR1 LGHNA and CDR2 YNFKEQ. V shed 0 bases and J shed 4 bases, with 6 bases lying between them. The length of the CDR3 is 13 residues.

This clone was recorded once. The chain links TRBV4-1 to TRBJ2-5, with TRBD2 identical over 11 bases. Germline V gives CDR1 MGHRA, CDR2 YSYEKL. This CDR3 region has 18 residues. The J segment lost 2 bases and the V segment lost 0 bases, leaving 8 bases of the junction unmatched. CDR3 DNA: TGCGCCAGCAGCCAAGATTGGGCTAGCGGGGGGAAACAAGAGACCCAGTACTTC. It encodes CASSQDWASGGKQETQYF.

V usage is TRBV5-6 and J usage is TRBJ1-1; D perhaps matches TRBD1 (6 bases). The V gene lost 4 bases and the J gene lost 0 bases, with 22 bases spanning the gap. Germline lookup yields CDR1 SGHDT and CDR2 YYEEEE. This CDR3 is 18 amino acids long. The CDR3 region is CASSPRRDTYFMNTEAFF. The CDR3 coding sequence is TGTGCCAGCAGCCCCCGCCGGGACACCTATTTCATGAACACTGAAGCTTTCTTT.

Notes on this clone: Other DNA sequences from this sample encode an identical CDR3 as well. The chain couples TRBV7-9 to TRBJ1-2; perhaps TRBD1 as D (6 bases). V shed 5 bases and J shed 8 bases, with 12 bases lying between them. CDR1 is SEHNR, CDR2 FQNEAQ, per germline (reference sequence). The CDR3 runs to 12 residues. For the CDR3, the DNA is TGTGCCAGCAGCCCCGGGGGGCGGGGCTACACCTTC. It codes for CASSPGGRGYTF.

This chain uses TRBV11-2 with TRBJ2-1; D is unclear. The germline CDR1 and CDR2 sequences are SGHAT and FQNNGV. The CDR3 is 14 residues long. V gave up 5 bases and J gave up 0 bases, with 8 bases separating them. The CDR3 region is CASSQLSSYNEQFF. CDR3 nucleotide sequence: TGTGCCAGCAGCCAGTTAAGCTCCTACAATGAGCAGTTCTTC.

This chain uses TRBV11-2 with TRBJ1-1; no reliable D call. V was trimmed by 2 bases and J by 5 bases, leaving 9 bases between them. Germline V gives CDR1 SGHAT, CDR2 FQNNGV. This CDR3 comprises 13 residues. CDR3 sequence: CASSLNVGTEAFF. The CDR3 bases are TGTGCCAGCAGCTTAAACGTTGGGACTGAAGCTTTCTTT.

The V gene is TRBV4-1, the J gene TRBJ1-1; TRBD1 agrees at 7 bases. This CDR3 is 14 amino acids long. The germline V gene has CDR1 MGHRA and CDR2 YSYEKL. Unmatched junction bases numbered 6, after V lost 7 bases and J lost 1 base. As DNA, the CDR3 is TGCGCCAGCAACCACGGGACAGCGAACACTGAAGCTTTCTTT. Protein: CASNHGTANTEAFF.

This chain joins TRBV7-8 and TRBJ2-7; no clear D gene. The CDR3 contains 13 residues. V shed 0 bases and J shed 5 bases, with 8 bases lying between them. The V gene's germline CDR1 is SGHVS and CDR2 FQNEAQ. The CDR3 DNA reads TGTGCCAGCAGCTTAGCAAGGTTCGACGAGCAGTACTTC. It yields the protein CASSLARFDEQYF. Combining the CDR3 with reference TRBV7-8 and TRBJ2-7 gives the whole variable domain GAGVSQSPRYKVAKRGQDVALRCDPISGHVSLFWYQQALGQGPEFLTYFQNEAQLDKSGLPSDRFFAERPEGSVSTLKIQRTQQEDSAVYLCASSLARFDEQYFGPGTRLTVT.

The rearrangement joins TRBV7-9 to TRBJ2-7; 7 bases line up with TRBD2. Germline-derived CDR1 and CDR2 are SEHNR and FQNEAQ (reference sequence). This CDR3 region has 15 residues. Germline trimming cut 6 bases from V and 3 bases from J; bases unmatched to any gene: 11. The CDR3 loop reads CASSGGVNTFYEQYF. As DNA, the CDR3 is TGTGCCAGCAGTGGGGGGGTTAATACCTTCTACGAGCAGTACTTC.

The chain is built from TRBV2 and TRBJ2-1; no firm D call. This CDR3 contains 14 residues. Per the germline V gene, CDR1 is SNHLY and CDR2 is FYNNEI. Trimming removed 6 bases at V and 8 bases at J, with 17 bases between. The CDR3 DNA reads TGTGCCAGCAGCCCACATATCCCTCGGGATGAGCAGTTCTTC. Protein: CASSPHIPRDEQFF.

This chain links TRBV5-6 with TRBJ2-1; 12 nucleotides align to TRBD2. CDR3 length: 14 amino acids. The germline gives CDR1 SGHDT, CDR2 YYEEEE. V lost 3 bases, J lost 12 bases, and 7 bases stayed unmatched. The CDR3 bases are TGTGCCAGCAGCTACGGACTAGCGGGGAGGGTGCAGTTCTTC. This codes for CASSYGLAGRVQFF.

V is TRBV27 and J is TRBJ1-5; D gene uncertain. CDR3 size: 14 residues. V was cut by 0 bases and J by 5 bases, with 8 bases left in between. CDR1 MNHEY and CDR2 SMNVEV come from the germline V gene (reference sequence). CDR3 region: CASSLSGQDQPQHF. CDR3 in DNA: TGTGCCAGCAGTTTATCGGGCCAGGATCAGCCCCAGCATTTT.

This clone was found a few times. The CDR3 nucleotides read TGTGCCAGCAGCTTAGGAATGAACACTGAAGCTTTCTTT. Encoded protein: CASSLGMNTEAFF. V gene TRBV7-9 combines with J gene TRBJ1-1; D is ambiguous. The germline CDR1 and CDR2 sequences are SEHNR and FQNEAQ (reference sequence). This CDR3 region has 13 residues. The ends were cut back, 1 base at V and 0 bases at J, with 3 bases in the middle.

V gene TRBV19 combines with J gene TRBJ2-1, with TRBD2 matching 9 bases. Losses at the gene ends were 1 base for V and 2 bases for J; bases not matched to a gene: 3. The CDR3 is made up of 16 amino acids. CDR1 and CDR2 from the germline V gene are LNHDA and SQIVND (reference sequence). This CDR3 is CASSIGSGRTYNEQFF. The CDR3 region has the DNA TGTGCCAGTAGTATAGGGAGCGGGAGGACCTACAATGAGCAGTTCTTC.

The chain couples TRBV29-1 to TRBJ1-2, with a tentative D call TRBD1 (5 bases). V lost 1 base and J lost 2, with 11 bases in between. Germline CDR1 SQVTM, CDR2 ANQGSEA. This CDR3 has 14 amino acids. CDR3: CSVEGGHVNYGYTF. The DNA of the CDR3 is TGCAGCGTTGAAGGTGGACATGTGAACTATGGCTACACCTTC.